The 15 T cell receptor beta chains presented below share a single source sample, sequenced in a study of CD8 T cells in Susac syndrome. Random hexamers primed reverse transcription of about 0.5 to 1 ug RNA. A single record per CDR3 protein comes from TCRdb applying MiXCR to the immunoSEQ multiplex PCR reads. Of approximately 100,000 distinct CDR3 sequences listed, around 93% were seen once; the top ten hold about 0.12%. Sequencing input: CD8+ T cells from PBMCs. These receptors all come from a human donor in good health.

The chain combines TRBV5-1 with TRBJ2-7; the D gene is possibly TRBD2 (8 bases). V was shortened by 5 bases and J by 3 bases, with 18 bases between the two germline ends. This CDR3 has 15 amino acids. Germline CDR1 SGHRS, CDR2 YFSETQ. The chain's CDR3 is CASSRGDSGSYEQYF. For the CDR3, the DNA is TGCGCCAGCAGTCGGGGGGACAGCGGGAGCTACGAGCAGTACTTC. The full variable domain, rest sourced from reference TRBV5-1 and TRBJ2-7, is KAGVTQTPRYLIKTRGQQVTLSCSPISGHRSVSWYQQTPGQGLQFLFEYFSETQRNKGNFPGRFSGRQFSNSRSEMNVSTLELGDSALYLCASSRGDSGSYEQYFGPGTRLTVT.

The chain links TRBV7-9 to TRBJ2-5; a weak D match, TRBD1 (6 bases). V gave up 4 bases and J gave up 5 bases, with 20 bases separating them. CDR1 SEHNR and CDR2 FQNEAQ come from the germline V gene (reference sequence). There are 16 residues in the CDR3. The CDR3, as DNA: TGTGCCAGCAGCTCGGATGGGGGCCGACCTTCGGAGACCCAGTACTTC. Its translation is CASSSDGGRPSETQYF.

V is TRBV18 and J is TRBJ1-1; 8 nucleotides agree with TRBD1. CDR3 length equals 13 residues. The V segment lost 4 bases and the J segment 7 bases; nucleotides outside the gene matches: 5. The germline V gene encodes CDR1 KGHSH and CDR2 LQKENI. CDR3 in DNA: TGTGCCAGCTCACTAGACAGGGGAGGTGAAGCTTTCTTT. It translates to CASSLDRGGEAFF.

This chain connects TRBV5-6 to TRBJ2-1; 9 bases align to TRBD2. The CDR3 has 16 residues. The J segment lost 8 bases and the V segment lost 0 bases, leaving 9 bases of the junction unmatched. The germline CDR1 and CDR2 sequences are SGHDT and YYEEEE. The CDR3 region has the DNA TGTGCCAGCAGCTTGGTCAGCGGCGGGGGGGTTGATGAGCAGTTCTTC. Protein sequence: CASSLVSGGGVDEQFF.

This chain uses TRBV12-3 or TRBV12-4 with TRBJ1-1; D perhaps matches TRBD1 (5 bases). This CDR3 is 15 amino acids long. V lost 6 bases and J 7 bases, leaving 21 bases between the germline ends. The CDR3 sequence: CASRLIQVFQGEAFF. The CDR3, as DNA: TGTGCCAGCAGGCTTATACAGGTTTTCCAAGGTGAAGCTTTCTTT.

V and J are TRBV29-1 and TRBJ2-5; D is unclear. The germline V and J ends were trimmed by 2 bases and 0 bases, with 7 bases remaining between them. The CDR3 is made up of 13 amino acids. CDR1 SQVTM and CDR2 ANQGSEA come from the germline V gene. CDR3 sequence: CSVEQSYQETQYF. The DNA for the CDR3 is TGCAGCGTTGAACAGTCGTACCAAGAGACCCAGTACTTC.

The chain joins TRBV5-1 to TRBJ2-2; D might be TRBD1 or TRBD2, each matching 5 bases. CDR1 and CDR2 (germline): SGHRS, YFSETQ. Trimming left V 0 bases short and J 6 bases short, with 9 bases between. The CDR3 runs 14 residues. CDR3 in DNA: TGCGCCAGCAGCTTGGTCGGGGACGCCGGGGAGCTGTTTTTT. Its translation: CASSLVGDAGELFF.

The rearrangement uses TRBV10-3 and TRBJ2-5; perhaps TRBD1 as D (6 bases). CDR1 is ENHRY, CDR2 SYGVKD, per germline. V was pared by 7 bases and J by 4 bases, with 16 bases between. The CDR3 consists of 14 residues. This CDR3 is CAINDPGRGETQYF. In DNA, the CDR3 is TGTGCCATCAACGACCCCGGCAGGGGAGAGACCCAGTACTTC.

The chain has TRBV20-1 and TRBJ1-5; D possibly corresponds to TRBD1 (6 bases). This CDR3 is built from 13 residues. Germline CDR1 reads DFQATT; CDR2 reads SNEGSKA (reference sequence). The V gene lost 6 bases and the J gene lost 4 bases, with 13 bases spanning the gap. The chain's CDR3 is CSAAGEGNQPQHF. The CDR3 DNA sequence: TGCAGTGCGGCAGGGGAAGGGAATCAGCCCCAGCATTTT.

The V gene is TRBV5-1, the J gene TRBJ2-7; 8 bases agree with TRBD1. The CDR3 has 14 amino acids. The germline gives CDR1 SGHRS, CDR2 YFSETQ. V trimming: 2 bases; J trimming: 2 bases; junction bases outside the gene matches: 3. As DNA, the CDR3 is TGCGCCAGCAGCTTTGGGACAGGTACCTACGAGCAGTACTTC. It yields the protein CASSFGTGTYEQYF. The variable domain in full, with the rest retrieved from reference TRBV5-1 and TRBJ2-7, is KAGVTQTPRYLIKTRGQQVTLSCSPISGHRSVSWYQQTPGQGLQFLFEYFSETQRNKGNFPGRFSGRQFSNSRSEMNVSTLELGDSALYLCASSFGTGTYEQYFGPGTRLTVT.

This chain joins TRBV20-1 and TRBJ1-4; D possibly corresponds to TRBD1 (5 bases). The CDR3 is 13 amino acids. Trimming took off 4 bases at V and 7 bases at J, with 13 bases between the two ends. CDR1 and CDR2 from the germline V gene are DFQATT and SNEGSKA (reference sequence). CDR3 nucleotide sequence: TGCAGTGCTATGCCCCAGGGCGGTGAAAAACTGTTTTTT. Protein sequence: CSAMPQGGEKLFF.

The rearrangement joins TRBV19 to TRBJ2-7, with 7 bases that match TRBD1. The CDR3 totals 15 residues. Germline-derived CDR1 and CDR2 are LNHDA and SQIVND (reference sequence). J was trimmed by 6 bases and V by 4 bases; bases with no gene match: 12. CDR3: CASSTHRDSKLEQYF. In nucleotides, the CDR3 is TGTGCCAGTAGTACCCACCGGGACAGTAAACTCGAGCAGTACTTC.

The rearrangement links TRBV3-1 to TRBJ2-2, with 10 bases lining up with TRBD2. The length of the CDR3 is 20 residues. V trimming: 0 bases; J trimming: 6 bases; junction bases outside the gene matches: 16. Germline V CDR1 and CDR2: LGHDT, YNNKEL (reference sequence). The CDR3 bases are TGTGCCAGCAGCCAAGATCGACCAGCGAAGCGGGAGGGCCTCGCCGGGGAGCTGTTTTTT. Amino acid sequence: CASSQDRPAKREGLAGELFF.

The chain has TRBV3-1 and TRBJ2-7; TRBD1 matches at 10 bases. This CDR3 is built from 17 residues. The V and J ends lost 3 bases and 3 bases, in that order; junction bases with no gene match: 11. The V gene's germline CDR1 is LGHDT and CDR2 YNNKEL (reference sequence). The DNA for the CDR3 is TGTGCCAGCAGCCAGGTGACCGGGACAGGGGTGATCTACGAGCAGTACTTC. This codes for CASSQVTGTGVIYEQYF.

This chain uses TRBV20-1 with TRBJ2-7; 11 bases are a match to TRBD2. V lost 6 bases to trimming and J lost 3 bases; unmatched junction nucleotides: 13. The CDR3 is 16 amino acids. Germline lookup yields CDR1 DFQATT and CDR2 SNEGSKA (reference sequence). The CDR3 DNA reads TGCAGTGCCCTGACCCCCAATAGCGGGAGGGACTACGAGCAGTACTTC. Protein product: CSALTPNSGRDYEQYF.